What follows are 8 T cell receptor beta chains derived from one specimen sequenced in a study of CD8+ T cells in alopecia areata. The sequencing template was cDNA reverse transcribed from extracted RNA. Generated by immunoSEQ multiplex PCR, the TCRdb table keeps only in-frame clones and is missing some. The sample has around 250,000 clones, about 68% seen once. Specimen: CD4+ T cells sorted from blood, collected at week 0. These receptors came from a human donor with alopecia areata.

In DNA form, the CDR3 reads TGTGCCTGGGGGCGGGGAGCGAACACCGGGGAGCTGTTTTTT. This codes for CAWGRGANTGELFF. The V and J genes are TRBV30 and TRBJ2-2, with D maybe TRBD2 (6 bases). In germline, CDR1 is GTSNPN, CDR2 SVGIG (reference sequence). CDR3 length equals 14 residues. The V end lost 5 bases, the J end lost 0 bases, and 10 bases lay between the germline ends. Together with reference TRBV30 and TRBJ2-2, the CDR3 gives the full variable domain: SQTIHQWPATLVQPVGSPLSLECTVEGTSNPNLYWYRQAAGRGLQLLFYSVGIGQISSEVPQNLSASRPQDRQFILSSKKLLLSDSGFYLCAWGRGANTGELFFGEGSRLTVL.

This clone was counted only a few times. This chain connects TRBV18 to TRBJ2-5; tentative D call: TRBD2 (5 bases). This CDR3 is built from 14 residues. Germline V CDR1 and CDR2: KGHSH, LQKENI. V lost 1 base and J 4 bases, leaving 10 bases between the germline ends. The CDR3 spells CASSPQGVGETQYF. CDR3 nucleotides: TGTGCCAGCTCACCACAGGGAGTGGGAGAGACCCAGTACTTC.

The chain is built from TRBV7-2 and TRBJ1-1; 11 bases fit TRBD1. J lost 0 bases, V lost 5 bases, and 5 bases had no gene match. CDR1 and CDR2 (germline): SGHTA, FQGNSA. The length of the CDR3 is 16 residues. The CDR3 DNA follows: TGTGCCAGCAGCCCGGACAGGGGGCGAGTGAACACTGAAGCTTTCTTT. Encoded protein: CASSPDRGRVNTEAFF. Full variable domain (missing parts from reference TRBV7-2 and TRBJ1-1): GAGVSQSPSNKVTEKGKDVELRCDPISGHTALYWYRQSLGQGLEFLIYFQGNSAPDKSGLPSDRFSAERTGGSVSTLTIQRTQQEDSAVYLCASSPDRGRVNTEAFFGQGTRLTVV.

This clone was recorded only once. This chain joins TRBV30 and TRBJ1-4; D not resolved. V was trimmed by 4 bases and J by 8 bases, leaving 14 bases between them. Per the germline V gene, CDR1 is GTSNPN and CDR2 is SVGIG (reference sequence). This CDR3 comprises 13 residues. The CDR3 protein is CAWNNGLGEKLFF. DNA of the CDR3: TGTGCCTGGAATAACGGGCTGGGGGAAAAACTGTTTTTT. The full variable domain, completed using reference TRBV30 and TRBJ1-4, is SQTIHQWPATLVQPVGSPLSLECTVEGTSNPNLYWYRQAAGRGLQLLFYSVGIGQISSEVPQNLSASRPQDRQFILSSKKLLLSDSGFYLCAWNNGLGEKLFFGSGTQLSVL.

This clone was seen more than once but under ten times. V usage is TRBV29-1 and J usage is TRBJ1-2; 8 positions match TRBD1. The CDR3 has 14 amino acids. With V trimmed by 3 bases and J by 4 bases, 7 bases remained unmatched. CDR1 and CDR2 from the germline V gene are SQVTM and ANQGSEA. This CDR3 reads CSVDTTGTGYGYTF. The CDR3 DNA reads TGCAGCGTTGATACAACCGGGACAGGCTATGGCTACACCTTC. Together with reference TRBV29-1 and TRBJ1-2, the CDR3 gives the full variable domain: SAVISQKPSRDICQRGTSLTIQCQVDSQVTMMFWYRQQPGQSLTLIATANQGSEATYESGFVIDKFPISRPNLTFSTLTVSNMSPEDSSIYLCSVDTTGTGYGYTFGSGTRLTVV.

The chain couples TRBV5-4 to TRBJ2-5, with 8 bases identical to TRBD2. The CDR3 sequence is 15 residues long. Germline V gene sequence: CDR1 SGHNT, CDR2 YYREEE (reference sequence). Germline trimming cut 0 bases from V and 5 bases from J; bases unmatched to any gene: 6. DNA of the CDR3: TGTGCCAGCAGCTTGGCTACGGGGGGGCCGGAGACCCAGTACTTC. Protein product: CASSLATGGPETQYF. Filled out from reference TRBV5-4 and TRBJ2-5, the complete variable domain reads ETGVTQSPTHLIKTRGQQVTLRCSSQSGHNTVSWYQQALGQGPQFIFQYYREEENGRGNFPPRFSGLQFPNYSSELNVNALELDDSALYLCASSLATGGPETQYFGPGTRLLVL.

This clone was recorded many times. V is TRBV7-9 and J is TRBJ2-4, with 12 bases matching TRBD2. The junction had 5 bases not matched to a gene; V was cut back by 6 bases and J by 8 bases. Germline assignment: CDR1 SEHNR and CDR2 FQNEAQ (reference sequence). This CDR3 is built from 14 residues. The CDR3 sequence is CASSSRTSGDIQYF. In nucleotides, the CDR3 is TGTGCCAGCAGTTCTAGGACTAGCGGGGACATTCAGTACTTC.

With regard to this clone: Other nucleotide sequences from this sample produce the same CDR3. V is TRBV29-1 and J is TRBJ2-7; no firm D call. The CDR3 length is 12 residues. The V gene's germline CDR1 is SQVTM and CDR2 ANQGSEA. The ends were cut back, 4 bases at V and 0 bases at J, with 7 bases in the middle. The CDR3 here is CSVAGSSYEQYF. The DNA for the CDR3 is TGCAGCGTTGCGGGTTCCTCCTACGAGCAGTACTTC.